The TCR beta chain under discussion was sequenced for a study of post-analysis software for immune sequencing data. Study details: The cohort encompassed relapsing-remitting, secondary progressive and progressive-relapsing multiple sclerosis disease courses.

Researchers reported that TCR beta cDNA libraries carried unique molecular identifiers. T cells numbering 1 to 10 million gave rise to some 500,000 cDNA molecules. TCRdb used MiXCR to reprocess the PCR reads, holding one entry per CDR3 protein. The table has 500,000 to 600,000 distinct CDR3 sequences, roughly 45% seen once; the top ten hold about 1.8%. Comments on this clonotype: The antigen remains unidentified.

General observations from the study: Normalized Chao1 diversity in multiple sclerosis patients fell significantly below that of controls. Those samples that were prepared in the same batch co-clustered strongly by F measure.

The sequenced sample consisted of blood. The receptor's source is a girl aged 10-17 years with multiple sclerosis.

Here the CDR3 reads CASSESTGTQETQYF. The CDR3 DNA reads TGTGCCAGCAGTGAAAGTACAGGGACTCAAGAGACCCAGTACTTC. This sequence joins TRBV6-1 and TRBJ2-5; D may correspond to TRBD1 or TRBD2 (6 bases each). V gave up 2 bases and J gave up 2 bases, with 12 bases separating them. This CDR3 has 15 residues. Per the germline V gene, CDR1 is MNHNS and CDR2 is SASEGT.